The entry that follows covers one TCR beta chain sequence. The PCR contained 60 Vbeta and 13 Jbeta primers. TCRdb's table, derived via immunoSEQ multiplex PCR, lists solely in-frame clones and lacks some. The sample has about 210,000 clones; the top ten hold 0.75% to 1%. The source of the sample is a study of cytomegalovirus exposure and HLA in healthy donors. The CDR3 runs to 15 residues. Germline CDR1 and CDR2: SGHRS and YFSETQ. V lost 2 bases and J lost 6; bases outside the gene matches: 7. The sequence derives from a woman between 25 and 40 years old in good health and CMV-seropositive. The V and J genes are TRBV5-1 and TRBJ2-1; 8 nucleotides match TRBD2. The material sequenced was PBMCs. Here the CDR3 reads CASSFASSGRNEQFF. CDR3 sequence (DNA): TGCGCCAGCAGCTTTGCGTCTAGCGGGCGCAATGAGCAGTTCTTC.